These 16 T cell receptor beta chains were sequenced from one sample in a study of T-cell memory formation after mild COVID-19. TCRdb passed the 5' RACE reads through MiXCR, listing each CDR3 protein once. Of about 140,000 distinct CDR3 sequences detected, 14% appear once; the ten largest clones hold approximately 30%. Sequencing was done on a sample of PBMCs or a T cell subset sorted from them (not recorded which). The receptor set was obtained from an adult woman who had mild COVID-19 (a few samples of this study predate the infection). Cell type and time point are not known.

This clonotype has a count of ten or more. CDR3 in amino acids: CASSGTSGSYNEQFF. DNA of the CDR3: TGTGCCAGCAGTGGGACTAGCGGCTCCTACAATGAGCAGTTCTTC. This rearrangement joins TRBV6-4 to TRBJ2-1, with 10 bases identical to TRBD2. V gave up 4 bases and J gave up 0 bases; unmatched junction bases: 0. There are 15 residues in the CDR3. The germline CDR1 and CDR2 sequences are MRHNA and SNTAGT.

This clonotype was seen only a few times. The chain recombines TRBV4-2 with TRBJ2-1; 7 nucleotides line up with TRBD1. The CDR3 runs 17 residues. Trimming took 2 bases from V and 3 from J; bases not matched to a gene: 10. Per germline, CDR1 LGHNA and CDR2 YNFKEQ. CDR3 sequence: CASSQPPTGLVYNEQFF. The CDR3 bases are TGTGCCAGCAGCCAACCGCCGACAGGGCTTGTCTACAATGAGCAGTTCTTC.

The chain employs TRBV4-1 and TRBJ2-3; D uncertain. The germline V gene has CDR1 MGHRA and CDR2 YSYEKL. The CDR3 consists of 15 residues. Trimming removed 1 base at V and 3 bases at J, with 11 bases between. CDR3 in amino acids: CASSQVRAATDTQYF. The CDR3, as DNA: TGCGCCAGCAGCCAAGTTCGGGCAGCAACAGATACGCAGTATTTT.

The table lists this clonotype with a few counts. This sequence joins TRBV20-1 and TRBJ1-1; the D gene is possibly TRBD1 (6 bases). V lost 5 bases and J lost 3, with 10 bases in between. The CDR3 contains 12 residues. Germline CDR1 DFQATT, CDR2 SNEGSKA (reference sequence). Here the CDR3 DNA reads TGCAGTGCTGGGGGCGGGTACACTGAAGCTTTCTTT. It specifies CSAGGGYTEAFF.

The chain couples TRBV7-7 to TRBJ2-5, with 10 bases fitting TRBD2. The CDR3 loop spans 15 amino acids. Germline loops: CDR1 SSHAT, CDR2 FNYEAQ (reference sequence). The CDR3 region has the DNA TGTGCTATCTCAACCCAGCGGGAGGGCCAAGAGACCCAGTACTTC. Translation gives CAISTQREGQETQYF. The full variable domain, its missing parts supplied by reference TRBV7-7 and TRBJ2-5, is GAGVSQSPRYKVTKRGQDVTLRCDPISSHATLYWYQQALGQGPEFLTYFNYEAQPDKSGLPSDRFSAERPEGSISTLTIQRTEQRDSAMYRCAISTQREGQETQYFGPGTRLLVL.

In this sample, this clonotype turned up a few times. J is TRBJ2-7 and V is TRBV6-5, with 9 nucleotides matching TRBD1. The CDR3 spans 13 residues. The junction had 5 bases not matched to a gene; V was cut back by 5 bases and J by 6 bases. Germline CDR1 and CDR2: MNHEY and SVGAGI. The CDR3 DNA follows: TGTGCCAGCAGTACCGGGACAGGGATCGAGCAGTACTTC. Protein sequence: CASSTGTGIEQYF.

This clonotype was detected ten times or more. The chain recombines TRBV9 with TRBJ1-1, with 7 bases lining up with TRBD1. Trimming removed 0 bases from V and 4 bases from J; junction bases left unmatched: 6. Germline CDR1 and CDR2: SGDLS and YYNGEE. The CDR3 length is 15 residues. The CDR3 sequence is CASSVEAQGTTEAFF. The CDR3 coding sequence is TGTGCCAGCAGCGTAGAGGCACAGGGGACCACTGAAGCTTTCTTT. The full variable domain, in which reference TRBV9 and TRBJ1-1 provide the parts outside the CDR3, is DSGVTQTPKHLITATGQRVTLRCSPRSGDLSVYWYQQSLDQGLQFLIQYYNGEERAKGNILERFSAQQFPDLHSELNLSSLELGDSALYFCASSVEAQGTTEAFFGQGTRLTVV.

This clonotype was seen more than once but under ten times. The gene calls are TRBV11-2 and TRBJ2-1, with 9 bases matching TRBD2. Per the germline V gene, CDR1 is SGHAT and CDR2 is FQNNGV. Losses at the gene ends were 7 bases for V and 9 bases for J; bases not matched to a gene: 16. The CDR3 length is 16 residues. CDR3 in amino acids: CASTEGGGRGGVEQFF. The CDR3 bases are TGTGCCAGCACCGAGGGAGGCGGGAGGGGTGGTGTTGAGCAGTTCTTC.

The rearrangement uses TRBV4-2 and TRBJ1-5, with a tentative D call TRBD1 (5 bases). The CDR3 consists of 16 residues. Germline assignment: CDR1 LGHNA and CDR2 YNFKEQ. Trimming took 2 bases from V and 0 from J, leaving 11 bases between them. CDR3 nucleotides: TGTGCCAGCAGCCAAAGCAGGGAAACTAGCAATCAGCCCCAGCATTTT. Residues: CASSQSRETSNQPQHF.

This clonotype appeared a few times. The chain has TRBV19 and TRBJ2-1; D not certain. This CDR3 is 12 amino acids long. Trimming shortened V by 7 bases and J by 3 bases, and 7 bases separated the two germline ends. Germline V gene lookup returns CDR1 LNHDA and CDR2 SQIVND (reference sequence). The CDR3 bases are TGTGCCAGTAAGTCCCTCTACAATGAGCAGTTCTTC. Translated, it gives CASKSLYNEQFF.

This clonotype turned up a few times. This rearrangement joins TRBV7-6 to TRBJ1-6, with 9 positions matching TRBD1. The CDR3 consists of 16 residues. The V gene's germline CDR1 is SGHVS and CDR2 FNYEAQ. With 1 base clipped from V and 10 bases from J, the junction kept 8 bases outside the gene matches. This CDR3 is CASSLESGQGLSPLHF. As DNA, the CDR3 is TGTGCCAGCAGCTTAGAATCGGGACAGGGTTTGTCACCCCTCCACTTT. Complete variable domain (other parts from reference TRBV7-6 and TRBJ1-6): GAGVSQSPRYKVTKRGQDVALRCDPISGHVSLYWYRQALGQGPEFLTYFNYEAQQDKSGLPNDRFSAERPEGSISTLTIQRTEQRDSAMYRCASSLESGQGLSPLHFGNGTRLTVT.

This clonotype has a handful of counts. This chain links TRBV7-9 with TRBJ1-2; 7 bases fit TRBD1. The CDR3 sequence is 14 residues long. CDR1 SEHNR and CDR2 FQNEAQ come from the germline V gene (reference sequence). After removal of 5 bases from V and 4 bases from J, the junction contained 7 bases not matched to a gene. The CDR3, as DNA: TGTGCCAGCAGCCCAAGGACAGGAATCTATGGCTACACCTTC. This sequence encodes CASSPRTGIYGYTF.

The chain combines TRBV3-1 with TRBJ1-5, with a tentative D call TRBD1 (5 bases). This CDR3 is built from 17 residues. The V end was cut by 0 bases, the J end by 2 bases, with 14 bases between. From germline, CDR1 is LGHDT and CDR2 YNNKEL (reference sequence). Here the CDR3 reads CASSQDVGALGNQPQHF. The CDR3 bases are TGTGCCAGCAGCCAAGATGTAGGGGCACTAGGCAATCAGCCCCAGCATTTT. Based on the CDR3 plus reference TRBV3-1 and TRBJ1-5, the full variable domain is DTAVSQTPKYLVTQMGNDKSIKCEQNLGHDTMYWYKQDSKKFLKIMFSYNNKELIINETVPNRFSPKSPDKAHLNLHINSLELGDSAVYFCASSQDVGALGNQPQHFGDGTRLSIL.

CDR3 region: CASSKTGSRGNTIYF. The CDR3 coding sequence is TGCGCCAGCAGCAAGACGGGTTCTCGCGGAAACACCATATATTTT. V usage is TRBV4-3 and J usage is TRBJ1-3, with unresolved D. The CDR3 is 15 residues long. Per germline, CDR1 LGHNA and CDR2 YSLEER. V lost 5 bases and J 4 bases, leaving 15 bases between the germline ends.

This chain joins TRBV7-2 and TRBJ2-7, with 11 bases aligning to TRBD1. CDR3 length: 15 residues. In germline, CDR1 is SGHTA, CDR2 FQGNSA. V lost 5 bases and J lost 4; bases outside the gene matches: 7. The CDR3 protein is CASSLQGQGAYEQYF. For the CDR3, the DNA is TGTGCCAGCAGCCTCCAAGGACAGGGGGCTTACGAGCAGTACTTC.

This clonotype has only a few counts. The genes are TRBV5-1 and TRBJ2-3; D uncertain. Germline-derived CDR1 and CDR2 are SGHRS and YFSETQ. V lost 0 bases and J lost 0, with 14 bases in between. This CDR3 is built from 17 residues. The CDR3 nucleotides read TGCGCCAGCAGCTTGGTTGGCAGTCTTTCTAGCACAGATACGCAGTATTTT. It yields the protein CASSLVGSLSSTDTQYF. The full variable domain, its missing parts supplied by reference TRBV5-1 and TRBJ2-3, is KAGVTQTPRYLIKTRGQQVTLSCSPISGHRSVSWYQQTPGQGLQFLFEYFSETQRNKGNFPGRFSGRQFSNSRSEMNVSTLELGDSALYLCASSLVGSLSSTDTQYFGPGTRLTVL.